This T cell receptor (beta chain) was captured in a study of graft-versus-host responses after intestinal transplantation. Study overall: The study gave all recipients anti-thymocyte globulin induction, then tacrolimus and steroids for 2 to 3 years.

To note about this clone: What it recognizes is unknown.

Study-wide results and caveats: Across patients carrying graft-donor T cell macrochimerism, allografts held high graft-versus-host to host-versus-graft clonal ratios.

This CDR3 is 16 amino acids long. Per germline, CDR1 SGHKS and CDR2 YYEKEE (reference sequence). With 2 bases removed from V and 4 bases from J, the gap between germline ends came to 16 bases. The assay was immunoSEQ multiplex PCR, and TCRdb's table has in-frame clones only and misses some. The table has more than 9,500 clones, around 85% seen once. The V call is TRBV5-5, the J call TRBJ1-5; D might be TRBD1 (6 bases). Sample: PBMCs, taken almost 310 days after intestinal transplant. This receptor was obtained from a human patient who received an intestinal transplant, so some T cells may come from the graft donor. CDR3: CASSLLRDTRNQPQHF. The CDR3 nucleotides are TGTGCCAGCAGCTTACTCCGGGACACTCGGAATCAGCCCCAGCATTTT.